The entry below gives a single T cell receptor beta chain sequence along with its context. The authors made TCR beta cDNA libraries by 5'RACE template switching. This switching added a universal primer site and UMIs. TCRdb reprocessed the 5' RACE reads and keeps a single row for each CDR3 protein, giving no DNA. The sample has some 410,000 distinct CDR3 sequences, and its top ten clones hold less than 7.5%. This specimen belongs to a study of T cells expressing NK-cell markers. Study context: Sorted CD3+CD56+NKG2C+, CD3+CD56+NKG2C- and CD3+CD56-NKG2C+ T cells provided the TCR beta repertoires.

Looked up from germline, CDR1 is SQVTM and CDR2 is ANQGSEA. The CDR3 is 13 amino acids. The chain combines TRBV29-1 with TRBJ1-2. The source of this sequence is a woman aged 18 to 75 in good health. The specimen sequenced was blood T cells: a sorted CD56 or NKG2C T cell subset, CD4+ or CD8+ T cells, or bulk PBMC T cells (not recorded which). The CDR3 spells CSVGEGPNYGYTF.